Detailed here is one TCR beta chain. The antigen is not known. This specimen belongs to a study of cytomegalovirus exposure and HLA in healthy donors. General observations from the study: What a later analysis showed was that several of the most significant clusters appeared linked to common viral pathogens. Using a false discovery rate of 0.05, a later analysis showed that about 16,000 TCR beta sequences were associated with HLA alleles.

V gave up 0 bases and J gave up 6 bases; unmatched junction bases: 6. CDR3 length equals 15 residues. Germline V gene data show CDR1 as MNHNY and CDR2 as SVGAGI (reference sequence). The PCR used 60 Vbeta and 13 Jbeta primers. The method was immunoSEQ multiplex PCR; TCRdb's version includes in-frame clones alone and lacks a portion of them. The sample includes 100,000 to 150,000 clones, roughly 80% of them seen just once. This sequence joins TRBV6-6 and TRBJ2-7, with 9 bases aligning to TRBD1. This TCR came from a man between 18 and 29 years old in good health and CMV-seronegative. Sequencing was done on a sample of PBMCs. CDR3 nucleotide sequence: TGTGCCAGCAGTTACTCGGGACAGGGAGGGCGCGAGCAGTACTTC. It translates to CASSYSGQGGREQYF.